The clone carrying this T cell receptor beta chain was picked up a small number of times. The antigen remains undetermined. This beta chain appears as a stray read in a library generated for alpha chains; its size is not informative. The data were obtained in a study of spatial heterogeneity in lung cancer. Study background: Strong correlation was found between tumor-region TCR transcript counts and a T cell module score from matched bulk RNA-seq. Whole-study findings and limits: Coverage was estimated at roughly 7% of tumor T cells for alpha chains and more than 11% for beta chains. Mutation counts in tumors were tracked by counts of expanded intratumoral alpha and beta TCRs.

The CDR3 loop spans 15 amino acids. The germline gives CDR1 SGHRS, CDR2 YFSETQ. Trimming cost V 4 bases and J 0 bases, with 11 bases left between them. MiXCR, applied by TCRdb to the 5' RACE reads, yields one record per CDR3 protein. Among about 5,900 distinct CDR3 sequences listed, over 13% were seen once. Time point reported: sample taken at primary tumor resection. The authors sequenced whole RNA from tumor, nontumor lung or frozen PBMC without sorting. The sequence derives from a male donor with early-stage non-small cell lung cancer. Sequences were derived from lung tumor tissue, sampled at surgery. This rearrangement joins TRBV5-1 to TRBJ1-5; D is unclear. The DNA for the CDR3 is TGCGCCAGCAGCCTGGACGGCGGTAGCAATCAGCCCCAGCATTTT. Its protein is CASSLDGGSNQPQHF.